Each of the 21 T cell receptor beta chains below was sequenced from the same sample in a study of OX40 agonist ivuxolimab in advanced cancers. The protocol was immunoSEQ multiplex PCR, while the TCRdb copy is restricted to in-frame clones and leaves out a portion. The top ten hold more than 2.5% of the sample, which has about 70,000 clones, more than 80% seen once. The source was CD4+ or CD8+ T cells sorted from blood, collected in a trial of the OX40 agonist ivuxolimab. All receptors derive from an adult with an advanced solid tumor such as melanoma, head and neck, liver or kidney cancer.

The chain employs TRBV30 and TRBJ1-6; TRBD1 matches at 8 bases. The V and J ends lost 4 bases and 8 bases, in that order; junction bases with no gene match: 7. The CDR3 is 14 residues long. The germline gives CDR1 GTSNPN, CDR2 SVGIG (reference sequence). CDR3 region: CAWIAGGQYSPLHF. CDR3 nucleotides: TGTGCCTGGATCGCAGGGGGCCAGTATTCACCCCTCCACTTT.

This clone was counted once. J is TRBJ2-3 and V is TRBV10-2, with 7 positions matching TRBD2. The CDR3 extends over 16 amino acids. The germline V gene encodes CDR1 WSHSY and CDR2 SAAADI. Trimming removed 7 bases from V and 1 base from J; junction bases left unmatched: 11. The CDR3 bases are TGCGCCAGCATACCCCCGGGCGGGGGTGGCACAGATACGCAGTATTTT. Encoded protein: CASIPPGGGGTDTQYF.

This chain connects TRBV4-1 to TRBJ2-2; D gene ambiguous. The CDR3 is 14 residues long. Trimming pared 1 base from V and 4 bases from J, leaving 7 bases between. Germline assignment: CDR1 MGHRA and CDR2 YSYEKL. CDR3 region: CASSQVRTTGELFF. The CDR3 DNA is TGCGCCAGCAGCCAAGTAAGGACCACCGGGGAGCTGTTTTTT.

The rearrangement links TRBV27 to TRBJ1-5; tentative D call: TRBD1 (6 bases). The germline CDR1 and CDR2 sequences are MNHEY and SMNVEV (reference sequence). The V end was cut by 3 bases, the J end by 5 bases, with 11 bases between. The CDR3 has 14 amino acids. The CDR3 loop is CASSLRGGDQPQHF. The DNA for the CDR3 is TGTGCCAGCAGTTTGAGGGGGGGCGATCAGCCCCAGCATTTT.

This rearrangement joins TRBV4-2 to TRBJ2-2; D call uncertain. V was cut by 6 bases and J by 3 bases, with 14 bases left in between. The CDR3 is 15 amino acids. Germline V gives CDR1 LGHNA, CDR2 YNFKEQ. The CDR3 DNA reads as TGTGCCAGCAGTCCCCGGCCCCAGGACACCGGGGAGCTGTTTTTT. Amino acids: CASSPRPQDTGELFF.

The V and J genes are TRBV7-6 and TRBJ1-3; 9 bases align to TRBD1. The CDR3 has 17 residues. V dropped 5 bases and J dropped 2; count of bases not matched to a gene: 10. Germline lookup yields CDR1 SGHVS and CDR2 FNYEAQ. Here the CDR3 DNA reads TGTGCCAGCAGCCTGGGACAGGGAATGGGGGCTGGAAACACCATATATTTT. Its protein is CASSLGQGMGAGNTIYF.

The genes are TRBV28 and TRBJ2-1; D is ambiguous. The CDR3 runs 13 residues. The ends were cut back, 2 bases at V and 9 bases at J, with 11 bases in the middle. Germline V gene data show CDR1 as MDHEN and CDR2 as SYDVKM. CDR3 sequence: CASSLRSPGEQFF. CDR3 nucleotides: TGTGCCAGCAGTTTAAGATCGCCGGGTGAGCAGTTCTTC.

There are a few counts of this clone. This rearrangement joins TRBV5-1 to TRBJ1-6; D may be TRBD1 (5 bases). CDR1 SGHRS and CDR2 YFSETQ come from the germline V gene. The V gene lost 4 bases and the J gene lost 9 bases, with 17 bases spanning the gap. CDR3 length: 15 amino acids. CDR3: CASSPGGDFGSPLHF. The CDR3 DNA follows: TGCGCCAGCAGCCCGGGGGGGGACTTCGGTTCACCCCTCCACTTT.

The V call is TRBV5-5, the J call TRBJ2-6, with D possibly called TRBD1 or TRBD2 (5 bases each). The CDR3 loop spans 17 amino acids. V dropped 4 bases and J dropped 0 bases, with 14 bases sitting between them. Germline CDR1 is SGHKS and CDR2 is YYEKEE (reference sequence). CDR3 in amino acids: CASSQRDGSSGANVLTF. CDR3 bases: TGTGCCAGCAGCCAGAGGGACGGATCCTCTGGGGCCAACGTCCTGACTTTC.

The chain is built from TRBV28 and TRBJ2-7; the match to TRBD1 covers 8 bases. V trimming: 2 bases; J trimming: 4 bases; junction bases outside the gene matches: 10. Per germline, CDR1 MDHEN and CDR2 SYDVKM. The CDR3 has 16 amino acids. CDR3: CASSLAPGTGSYEQYF. CDR3 nucleotide sequence: TGTGCCAGCAGTTTAGCCCCCGGGACAGGTTCATACGAGCAGTACTTC. Combining the CDR3 with reference TRBV28 and TRBJ2-7 gives the whole variable domain DVKVTQSSRYLVKRTGEKVFLECVQDMDHENMFWYRQDPGLGLRLIYFSYDVKMKEKGDIPEGYSVSREKKERFSLILESASTNQTSMYLCASSLAPGTGSYEQYFGPGTRLTVT.

This chain connects TRBV2 to TRBJ1-6; possibly TRBD1 for D (6 bases). The CDR3 loop spans 14 amino acids. The germline CDR1 and CDR2 sequences are SNHLY and FYNNEI. The V end was cut by 4 bases, the J end by 10 bases, with 14 bases between. The CDR3 spells CASSVQGKGSPLHF. CDR3 coding DNA: TGTGCCAGCAGTGTCCAGGGGAAGGGATCACCCCTCCACTTT.

The chain employs TRBV7-2 and TRBJ2-3, with TRBD2 identical over 8 bases. Germline V gives CDR1 SGHTA, CDR2 FQGNSA. This CDR3 comprises 16 residues. Trimming cost V 5 bases and J 0 bases; bases outside gene matches: 7. The CDR3 DNA sequence: TGTGCCAGCAGCCTTATAGCGGGGACTAGCACAGATACGCAGTATTTT. Translating it yields CASSLIAGTSTDTQYF. Drawing the rest from reference TRBV7-2 and TRBJ2-3, the complete variable domain is GAGVSQSPSNKVTEKGKDVELRCDPISGHTALYWYRQSLGQGLEFLIYFQGNSAPDKSGLPSDRFSAERTGGSVSTLTIQRTQQEDSAVYLCASSLIAGTSTDTQYFGPGTRLTVL.

This clone was seen a single time. The chain recombines TRBV27 with TRBJ2-5; D may be TRBD2 (7 bases). CDR3 length: 14 amino acids. Per germline, CDR1 MNHEY and CDR2 SMNVEV (reference sequence). Trimming left V 3 bases short and J 5 bases short, with 13 bases between. CDR3 region: CASSLGGAGETQYF. Here the CDR3 DNA reads TGTGCCAGCAGTTTGGGGGGGGCCGGGGAGACCCAGTACTTC.

The rearrangement uses TRBV7-2 and TRBJ2-5, with TRBD2 identical over 9 bases. The J segment lost 4 bases and the V segment lost 4 bases, leaving 4 bases of the junction unmatched. The germline V gene encodes CDR1 SGHTA and CDR2 FQGNSA. The CDR3 has 14 residues. CDR3 coding DNA: TGTGCCAGCAGCTCGCAGCGGGGGGTAGAGACCCAGTACTTC. Translating it yields CASSSQRGVETQYF.

The chain is built from TRBV27 and TRBJ1-3, with 7 positions matching TRBD1. The CDR3 runs 15 residues. Germline trimming cut 8 bases from V and 4 bases from J; bases unmatched to any gene: 11. CDR1 is MNHEY and CDR2 is SMNVEV in the germline V gene (reference sequence). CDR3 sequence: CASRTGRHGGNTIYF. Here the CDR3 DNA reads TGTGCCAGCCGGACAGGAAGGCACGGGGGAAACACCATATATTTT.

The CDR3 is CASSERRIAGGFSYEQYF. For the CDR3, the DNA is TGTGCCAGCAGTGAAAGGAGAATAGCGGGGGGGTTCTCCTACGAGCAGTACTTC. The chain carries TRBV6-1 and TRBJ2-7; 11 bases are shared with TRBD2. Germline loops: CDR1 MNHNS, CDR2 SASEGT. The V segment lost 2 bases and the J segment 0 bases; nucleotides outside the gene matches: 9. The CDR3 covers 18 residues.

This clone occurred once. The chain is built from TRBV5-1 and TRBJ1-6; 11 positions agree with TRBD1. From germline, CDR1 is SGHRS and CDR2 YFSETQ. The V gene end was trimmed by 4 bases and the J gene end by 7 bases; junction bases not matched to a gene: 7. The CDR3 loop spans 16 amino acids. The CDR3 nucleotides are TGCGCCAGCAGCCCAGGGACAGGGGGAAAGAATTCACCCCTCCACTTT. Its translation: CASSPGTGGKNSPLHF. Full variable domain (remainder filled in from reference TRBV5-1 and TRBJ1-6): KAGVTQTPRYLIKTRGQQVTLSCSPISGHRSVSWYQQTPGQGLQFLFEYFSETQRNKGNFPGRFSGRQFSNSRSEMNVSTLELGDSALYLCASSPGTGGKNSPLHFGNGTRLTVT.

This clone occurred once. The J gene is TRBJ2-3, the V gene TRBV6-1; no clear D. With 7 bases removed from V and 3 bases from J, the gap between germline ends came to 5 bases. This CDR3 is 11 amino acids long. From germline, CDR1 is MNHNS and CDR2 SASEGT. The CDR3 here is CASIRTDTQYF. As DNA, the CDR3 is TGTGCCAGCATCAGGACAGATACGCAGTATTTT.

The chain joins TRBV2 to TRBJ1-6; 8 bases agree with TRBD1. The CDR3 is made up of 16 amino acids. CDR1 SNHLY and CDR2 FYNNEI come from the germline V gene. The V gene end was trimmed by 6 bases and the J gene end by 4 bases; junction bases not matched to a gene: 8. CDR3 DNA: TGTGCCAGCAGAGCAGACAGGGGTTCGTATAATTCACCCCTCCACTTT. Its protein is CASRADRGSYNSPLHF.

The rearrangement uses TRBV19 and TRBJ2-6; D not certain. The germline gives CDR1 LNHDA, CDR2 SQIVND (reference sequence). The CDR3 has 15 residues. The germline V and J ends were trimmed by 3 bases and 0 bases, with 6 bases remaining between them. CDR3 protein: CASSIADSGANVLTF. CDR3 sequence (DNA): TGTGCCAGTAGTATCGCGGACTCTGGGGCCAACGTCCTGACTTTC.

CDR3 sequence: CASSPRGEKLFF. CDR3 sequence (DNA): TGCGCCAGCAGCCCCAGGGGGGAAAAACTGTTTTTT. V is TRBV4-1 and J is TRBJ1-4, with TRBD1 identical over 7 bases. With V trimmed by 4 bases and J by 8 bases, 1 base remained unmatched. The CDR3 consists of 12 residues. Germline CDR1 reads MGHRA; CDR2 reads YSYEKL.